These T cell receptor beta chains were read from a single sample in a study of identical twins. From the 5' RACE reads, TCRdb called clonotypes with MiXCR, one entry per CDR3 protein. This repertoire shows 200,000 to 250,000 distinct CDR3 sequences, more than 6.5% found once; its top ten account for 1.9%. Another study also made use of these data, one on yellow fever vaccine responses in identical twins.

Sequencing was done on a sample of memory (CD45RO+) T cells sorted from blood. These receptors originate from a woman aged 18-30 years in good health. Each CDR3 is given with its conserved first and last residue. Each record gives: D gene, J gene, V gene, clone size, CDR3 protein, CDR3 DNA. D genes are given only for firm matches. Some rows mark clone size as missing; the rest say once, few, many or name a class of expanded clone.

TRBD2 | TRBJ2-5 | TRBV7-3 | few | CASSLIGGGSAQETQYF | TGTGCCAGCAGCTTAATTGGCGGGGGAAGCGCCCAAGAGACCCAGTACTTC
TRBD1 | TRBJ1-1 | TRBV5-4 | few | CASSLGGQGTNTEAFF | TGTGCCAGCAGCTTGGGAGGACAGGGTACGAACACTGAAGCTTTCTTT
TRBD1 | TRBJ1-1 | TRBV11-2 | few | CASSPDRGTEAFF | TGTGCCAGCAGCCCAGACAGGGGGACTGAAGCTTTCTTT
TRBD2 | TRBJ2-1 | TRBV10-3 | few | CAISRGTSGTDEQFF | TGTGCCATCAGCCGGGGGACTAGCGGTACCGATGAGCAGTTCTTC
. | TRBJ2-1 | TRBV6-5 | . | CASSYRSSEQFF | TGTGCCAGCAGTTACCGTAGCTCGGAGCAGTTCTTC
. | TRBJ2-7 | TRBV20-1 | many | CSARDSEAGYEQYF | TGCAGTGCTAGAGATTCGGAGGCTGGCTACGAGCAGTACTTC
. | TRBJ1-5 | TRBV21-1 | . | CASSKETVIPQHF | TGTGCCAGCAGCAAAGAAACTGTGATCCCCCAGCATTTT
TRBD1 | TRBJ1-1 | TRBV20-1 | . | CSAQGVNTEAFF | TGCAGTGCACAGGGGGTGAACACTGAAGCTTTCTTT
. | TRBJ1-5 | TRBV4-3 | . | CASSQDYNQPQHF | TGCGCCAGCAGCCAAGATTACAATCAGCCCCAGCATTTT
TRBD1 | TRBJ2-1 | TRBV20-1 | few | CSARSGQGYNEQFF | TGCAGTGCCAGATCGGGACAGGGCTACAATGAGCAGTTCTTC
. | TRBJ2-1 | TRBV29-1 | many | CSVEPAGDEQFF | TGCAGCGTTGAACCCGCTGGAGATGAGCAGTTCTTC
TRBD1 | TRBJ2-7 | TRBV28 | few | CASSFPGQGAYEQYF | TGTGCCAGCAGTTTCCCCGGCCAGGGGGCCTACGAGCAGTACTTC
TRBD2 | TRBJ2-3 | TRBV6-5 | . | CASSYRGSDADTQYF | TGTGCCAGCAGTTATCGCGGGAGTGACGCAGATACGCAGTATTTT
TRBD2 | TRBJ2-1 | TRBV11-2 | few | CASSRRTSGGRTGEQFF | TGTGCCAGCAGCCGACGGACTAGCGGGGGGCGAACGGGTGAGCAGTTCTTC
TRBD2 | TRBJ2-3 | TRBV12-3/TRBV12-4 | few | CASSLLGLAGGGNTQYF | TGTGCCAGCAGCCTATTAGGACTAGCGGGGGGGGGAAATACGCAGTATTTT
TRBD1 | TRBJ2-7 | TRBV2 | few | CASSYRRDSYEQYF | TGTGCCAGCAGTTACCGCCGGGACAGCTACGAGCAGTACTTC
. | TRBJ1-5 | TRBV19 | . | CASSITGSNQPQHF | TGTGCCAGTAGTATAACTGGGAGCAATCAGCCCCAGCATTTT
. | TRBJ2-7 | TRBV15 | many | CATSRLTGSYEQYF | TGTGCCACCAGCAGATTGACAGGATCCTACGAGCAGTACTTC